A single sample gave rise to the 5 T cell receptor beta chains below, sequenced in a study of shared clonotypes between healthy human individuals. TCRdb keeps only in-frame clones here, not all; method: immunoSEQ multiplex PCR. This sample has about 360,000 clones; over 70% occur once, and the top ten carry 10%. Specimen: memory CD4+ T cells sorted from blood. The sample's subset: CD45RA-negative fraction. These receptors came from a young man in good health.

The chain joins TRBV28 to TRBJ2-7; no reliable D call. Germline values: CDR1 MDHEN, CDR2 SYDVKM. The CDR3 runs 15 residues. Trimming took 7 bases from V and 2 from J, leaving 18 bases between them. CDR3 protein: CASIPTWAGPYEQYF. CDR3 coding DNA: TGTGCCAGCATCCCGACGTGGGCCGGACCCTACGAGCAGTACTTC.

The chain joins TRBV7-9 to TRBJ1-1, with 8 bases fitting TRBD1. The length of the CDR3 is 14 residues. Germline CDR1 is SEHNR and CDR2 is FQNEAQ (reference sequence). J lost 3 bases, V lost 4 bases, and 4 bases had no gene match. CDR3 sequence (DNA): TGTGCCAGCAGCTCCCAGACAGGGGACACTGAAGCTTTCTTT. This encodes CASSSQTGDTEAFF. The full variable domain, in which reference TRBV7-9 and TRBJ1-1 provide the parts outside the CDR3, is DTGVSQNPRHKITKRGQNVTFRCDPISEHNRLYWYRQTLGQGPEFLTYFQNEAQLEKSRLLSDRFSAERPKGSFSTLEIQRTEQGDSAMYLCASSSQTGDTEAFFGQGTRLTVV.

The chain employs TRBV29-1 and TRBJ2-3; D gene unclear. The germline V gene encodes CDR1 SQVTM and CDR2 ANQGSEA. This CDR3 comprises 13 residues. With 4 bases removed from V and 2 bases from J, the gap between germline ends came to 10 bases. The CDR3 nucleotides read TGCAGCGTTGTACGGAGCTTCACAGATACGCAGTATTTT. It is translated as CSVVRSFTDTQYF.

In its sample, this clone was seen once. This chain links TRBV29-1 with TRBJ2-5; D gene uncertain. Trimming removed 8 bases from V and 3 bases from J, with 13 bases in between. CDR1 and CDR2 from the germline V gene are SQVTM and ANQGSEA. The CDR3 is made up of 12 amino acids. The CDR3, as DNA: TGCAGCACCCATTCAGGCGAAGAGACCCAGTACTTC. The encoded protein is CSTHSGEETQYF.

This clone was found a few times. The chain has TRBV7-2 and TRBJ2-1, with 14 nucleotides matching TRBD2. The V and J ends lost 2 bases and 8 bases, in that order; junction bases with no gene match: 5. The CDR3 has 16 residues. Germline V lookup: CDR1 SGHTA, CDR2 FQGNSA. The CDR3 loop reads CASSLQGLAGVHEQFF. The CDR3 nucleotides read TGTGCCAGCAGCTTACAGGGACTAGCGGGAGTGCATGAGCAGTTCTTC.